The clone carrying this T cell receptor (beta chain) was observed a few times. Germline V gene data show CDR1 as LGHNA and CDR2 as YSLEER. Losses at the gene ends were 0 bases for V and 2 bases for J; bases not matched to a gene: 3. CDR3 length equals 17 residues. PCR employed 60 Vbeta and 13 Jbeta primers. The method was immunoSEQ multiplex PCR; TCRdb's version includes in-frame clones alone and lacks a portion of them. Found here are about 200,000 clones, 75% to 80% of them singletons; the top ten hold approximately 2%. This entry belongs to a study of cytomegalovirus exposure and HLA in healthy donors.

Sample: PBMCs. This TCR came from a male donor in good health and CMV-seronegative. The genes are TRBV4-3 and TRBJ2-1; TRBD2 matches at 11 bases. CDR3 sequence reads: CASSQEYSGGAYNEQFF. The CDR3 DNA follows: TGCGCCAGCAGCCAAGAATATAGCGGGGGGGCCTACAATGAGCAGTTCTTC.